This TCR beta chain was captured in a study of Graves' ophthalmopathy and Graves' hyperthyroidism. Overall study context: Peripheral blood sampling preceded any treatment and occurred at initial diagnosis.

The study, taken as a whole, reports: Blood shared most expanded thyroid clonotypes above 0.001 frequency. Sensitivity reached more than 85% and specificity almost 83% for a 13-signature model separating ophthalmopathy from stable hyperthyroidism. Forecasting of ophthalmopathy progression by the model achieved almost 71% sensitivity and 72% to 75% specificity.

Amplifying from RNA transcripts, the study obtained TCR beta CDR3 regions. First-round RT-PCR employed HTBI primers, with a second-round multiplex PCR after it. TCRdb redid the calling of the multiplex PCR reads with MiXCR, one entry per CDR3 protein. The sample carries about 740,000 distinct CDR3 sequences, approximately 40% recorded once. In germline, CDR1 is SQVTM, CDR2 ANQGSEA. The V gene end was trimmed by 5 bases and the J gene end by 2 bases; junction bases not matched to a gene: 5. This CDR3 region has 13 residues. Ten or more counts support this clonotype. Its antigen is unknown. The receptor was derived from an adult man with Graves' ophthalmopathy. What was sequenced was peripheral blood. The gene calls are TRBV29-1 and TRBJ1-2, with 7 bases lining up with TRBD1. Written as DNA, the CDR3 is TGCAGCGTTCCGGACAGGTCGAACTATGGCTACACCTTC. This sequence encodes CSVPDRSNYGYTF.